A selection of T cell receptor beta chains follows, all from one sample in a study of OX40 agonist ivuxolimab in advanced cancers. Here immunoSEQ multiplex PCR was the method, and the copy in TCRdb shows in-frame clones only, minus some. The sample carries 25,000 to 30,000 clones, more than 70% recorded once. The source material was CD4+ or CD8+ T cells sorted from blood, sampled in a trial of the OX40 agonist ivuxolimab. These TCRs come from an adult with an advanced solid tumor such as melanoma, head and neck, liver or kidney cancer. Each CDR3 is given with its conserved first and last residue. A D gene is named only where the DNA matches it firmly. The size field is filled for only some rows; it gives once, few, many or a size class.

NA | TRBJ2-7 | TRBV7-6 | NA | CASSLAGGKFFEQYF | TGTGCCAGCAGCTTGGCTGGAGGGAAGTTTTTCGAGCAGTACTTC
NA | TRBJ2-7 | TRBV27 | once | CASSRPPPGFYEQYF | TGTGCCAGCAGCCGACCTCCCCCGGGGTTCTACGAGCAGTACTTC
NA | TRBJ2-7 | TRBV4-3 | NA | CASSQDSQGMGGYEQYF | TGCGCCAGCAGCCAAGACTCGCAGGGTATGGGGGGCTACGAGCAGTACTTC
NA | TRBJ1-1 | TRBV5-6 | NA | CASTDRMNTEAFF | TGTGCCAGCACCGACAGGATGAACACTGAAGCTTTCTTT
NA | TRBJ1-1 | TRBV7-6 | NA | CASSKTNTEAFF | TGTGCCAGCAGCAAAACGAACACTGAAGCTTTCTTT
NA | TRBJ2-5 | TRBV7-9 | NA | CASSLVGVPQETQYF | TGTGCCAGCAGCTTAGTGGGAGTTCCTCAAGAGACCCAGTACTTC
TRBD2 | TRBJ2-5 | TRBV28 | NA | CASSLHTGTKETQYF | TGTGCCAGCAGTTTACATACGGGGACTAAAGAGACCCAGTACTTC
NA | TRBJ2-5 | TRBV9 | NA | CASGRGETQYF | TGTGCCAGCGGCCGCGGTGAGACCCAGTACTTC
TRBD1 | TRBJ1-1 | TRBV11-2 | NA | CASSLEGTAGKAFF | TGTGCCAGCAGCTTAGAAGGGACAGCAGGAAAAGCTTTCTTT
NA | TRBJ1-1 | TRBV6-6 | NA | CASKGVSEAFF | TGTGCCAGCAAGGGTGTTTCTGAAGCTTTCTTT
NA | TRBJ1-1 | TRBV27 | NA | CASSLWPPETGNTEAFF | TGTGCCAGCAGTTTATGGCCCCCGGAGACAGGGAACACTGAAGCTTTCTTT
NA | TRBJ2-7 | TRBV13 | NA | CASSLPASYEQYF | TGTGCCAGCAGCTTACCAGCCTCCTACGAGCAGTACTTC
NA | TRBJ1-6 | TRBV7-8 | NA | CASSLERQSSYNSPLHF | TGTGCCAGCAGCTTAGAGCGCCAGAGCTCCTATAATTCACCCCTCCACTTT
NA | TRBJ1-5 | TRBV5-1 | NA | CASSSGPNQPQHF | TGCGCCAGCAGCTCAGGACCCAATCAGCCCCAGCATTTT
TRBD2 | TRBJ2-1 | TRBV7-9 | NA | CASSPTSGIRTNEQFF | TGTGCCAGCAGTCCGACTAGCGGGATCCGAACCAATGAGCAGTTCTTC
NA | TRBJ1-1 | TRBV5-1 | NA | CASRRDGTEAFF | TGCGCCAGCAGGAGGGATGGAACTGAAGCTTTCTTT
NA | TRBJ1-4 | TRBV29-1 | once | CSVDRDGNEKLFF | TGCAGCGTTGACAGGGACGGTAATGAAAAACTGTTTTTT
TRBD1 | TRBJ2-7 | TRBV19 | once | CASSIGTDWSEQYF | TGTGCCAGTAGTATCGGGACAGATTGGTCCGAGCAGTACTTC
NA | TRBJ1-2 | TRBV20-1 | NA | CSARGQLHTF | TGCAGTGCTAGGGGACAACTCCACACCTTC
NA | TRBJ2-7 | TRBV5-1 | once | CASSLHREEQYF | TGCGCCAGCAGCCTCCACAGGGAAGAGCAGTACTTC
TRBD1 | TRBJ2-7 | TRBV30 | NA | CAWTLGSGGGYEQYF | TGTGCCTGGACCCTAGGGTCAGGGGGTGGCTACGAGCAGTACTTC
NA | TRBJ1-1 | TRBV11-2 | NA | CASSHSGGFTEAFF | TGTGCCAGCAGCCACTCGGGGGGGTTCACTGAAGCTTTCTTT
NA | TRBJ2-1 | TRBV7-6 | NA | CASSLGEVVNEQFF | TGTGCCAGCAGCTTGGGGGAGGTGGTCAATGAGCAGTTCTTC